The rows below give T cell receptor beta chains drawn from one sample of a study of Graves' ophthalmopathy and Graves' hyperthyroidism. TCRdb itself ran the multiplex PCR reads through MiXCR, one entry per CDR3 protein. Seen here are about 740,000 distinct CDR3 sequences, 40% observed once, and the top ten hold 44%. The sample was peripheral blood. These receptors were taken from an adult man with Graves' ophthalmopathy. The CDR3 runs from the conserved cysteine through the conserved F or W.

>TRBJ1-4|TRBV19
CASKGPGGALPVFF
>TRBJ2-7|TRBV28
CASSLVETGAYEQYF
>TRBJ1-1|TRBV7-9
CASSLMITNTEAFF
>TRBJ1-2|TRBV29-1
CSVVLMGYTF
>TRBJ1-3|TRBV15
CATSRTGTGSGNTIYF
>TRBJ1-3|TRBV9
CASSPLGGGGNTIYF
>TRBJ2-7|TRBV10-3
CAISASTGIEQYF
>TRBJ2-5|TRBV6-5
CASTTGEETQYF
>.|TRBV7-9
CASSRGWGYGQYF
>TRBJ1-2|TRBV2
CASSPPGQGSGGYTF
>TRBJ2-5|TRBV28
CASSFTGGVQTQYF
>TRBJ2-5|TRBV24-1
CATAGTGRGETQYF
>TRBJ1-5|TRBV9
CASSPGDSNQPQHF
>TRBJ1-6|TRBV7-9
CASSLARSGGNSNSPLHF
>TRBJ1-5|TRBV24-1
CASSPDRGGGQPQHF
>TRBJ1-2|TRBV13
CASRPFGGGYGYTF
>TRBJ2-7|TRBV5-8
CASSLGGHLISYEQYF
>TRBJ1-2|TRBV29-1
CSVNESGQGIDGYTF
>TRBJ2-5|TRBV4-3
CASSRLAGAAETQYF
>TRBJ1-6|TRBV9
CASSPRPNWDSPLHF
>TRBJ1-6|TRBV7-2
CASTFGTGGSVGSPLHF
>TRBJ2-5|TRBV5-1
CASSLEVTGRGTQYF
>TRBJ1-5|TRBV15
CATSRDRTALGRSNQPQHF
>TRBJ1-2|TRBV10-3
CAISGDYGYTF
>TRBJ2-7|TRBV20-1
CSAPPGTSLGEQYF
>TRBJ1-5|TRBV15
CATSREGGLSSNQPQHF
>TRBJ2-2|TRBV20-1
CSASPTSSGELFF
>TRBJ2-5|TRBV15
CATSRGGVQTQETQYF
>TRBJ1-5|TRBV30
CAWSRQGGQPQHF
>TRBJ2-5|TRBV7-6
CASSLGGGGGTETQYF
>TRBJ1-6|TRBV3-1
CASSQVGGNNSPLHF
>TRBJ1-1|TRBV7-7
CASSPPYLWTGDTEAFF
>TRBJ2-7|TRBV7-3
CASSRLTSGRAGSYEQYF
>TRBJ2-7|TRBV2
CASSSRTSLPDEQYF
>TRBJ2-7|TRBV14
CASSQGGQLHEQYF
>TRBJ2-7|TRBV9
CASSWLTSGNNEQYF
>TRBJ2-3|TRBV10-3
CAISGSSNRGTQYF
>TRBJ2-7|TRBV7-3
CASSLNPPGQGAYYEQYF
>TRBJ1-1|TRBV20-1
CSAREYTLEAFF
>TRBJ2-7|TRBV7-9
CASSLGQGPNYEQYF
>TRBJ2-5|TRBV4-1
CASSQVPGQQETQYF
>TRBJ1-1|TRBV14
CASSQGSGSTEAFF
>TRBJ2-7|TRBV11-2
CASSLKSGPYEQYF
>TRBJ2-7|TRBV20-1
CSARSFGGARYEQYF
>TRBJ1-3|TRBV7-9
CASSQGGGTIGRGSSGNTIYF
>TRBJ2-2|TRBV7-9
CASSLQGAAGELFF
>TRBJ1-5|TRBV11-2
CASNAGGGPQHF
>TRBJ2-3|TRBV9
CASSLRPGDTQYF
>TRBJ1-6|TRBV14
CASRPDRGKSSPLHF
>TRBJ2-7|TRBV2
CASSVGRGYEQYF
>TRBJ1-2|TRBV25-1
CASSSYRGGRNGYTF
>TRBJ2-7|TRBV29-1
CSVEEDRGQNEQYF
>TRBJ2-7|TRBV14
CASSQDPREQYF
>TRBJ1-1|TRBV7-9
CASSSRGLQGSEAFF
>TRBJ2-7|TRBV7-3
CASSPIAGGTEQYF
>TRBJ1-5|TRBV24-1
CASSEDTGGTQPQHF
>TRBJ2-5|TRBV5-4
CASSLPPGRGGFGGTQYF
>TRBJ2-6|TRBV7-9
CASSSWDRGANVLTF
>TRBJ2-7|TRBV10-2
CASTWTGSYEQYF